This T cell receptor beta chain was sequenced for a study of blood T cell repertoires in COVID-19. Study overall: T cells, B-cell-depleted T cells, or PBMCs provided the cDNA or gDNA that served as material.

Resolution of symptoms, clearance, or two negative PCRs was present in recovered Cohort 3 donors. Libraries were prepared by immunoSEQ multiplex PCR; TCRdb keeps only in-frame clonotypes and omits some of them. The data hold 210,000 or so clones, with 70% to 90% observed a single time. Germline loops: CDR1 LGHNA, CDR2 YSLEER. V shed 0 bases and J shed 0 bases, with 9 bases lying between them. This CDR3 spans 15 amino acids. The sample was PBMCs or T cells enriched from blood (not recorded which). The chain links TRBV4-3 to TRBJ2-7, with D maybe TRBD1 (6 bases). This TCR derives from a man aged 25-45 years who had recovered from COVID-19. CDR3 DNA: TGCGCCAGCAGCCAAGATACAGGGAACTCCTACGAGCAGTACTTC. This gives the protein CASSQDTGNSYEQYF.